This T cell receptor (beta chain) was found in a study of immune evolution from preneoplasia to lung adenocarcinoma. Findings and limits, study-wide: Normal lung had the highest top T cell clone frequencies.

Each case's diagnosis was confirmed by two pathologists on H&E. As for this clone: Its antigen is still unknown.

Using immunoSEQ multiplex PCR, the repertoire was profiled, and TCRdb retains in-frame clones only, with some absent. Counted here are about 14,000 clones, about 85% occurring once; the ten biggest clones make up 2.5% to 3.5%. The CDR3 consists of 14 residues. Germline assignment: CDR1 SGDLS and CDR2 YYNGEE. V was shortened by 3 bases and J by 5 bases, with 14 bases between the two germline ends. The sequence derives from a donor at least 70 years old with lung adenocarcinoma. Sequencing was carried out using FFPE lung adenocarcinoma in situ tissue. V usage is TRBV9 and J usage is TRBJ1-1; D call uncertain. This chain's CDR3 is CASSAQLLPTEAFF. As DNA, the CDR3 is TGTGCCAGCAGCGCACAGCTTTTACCGACTGAAGCTTTCTTT.